The clone carrying this T cell receptor beta chain has only a few counts. Seattle patient enrollment occurred during active infection, with longitudinal follow-up thereafter. V trimming: 8 bases; J trimming: 0 bases; junction bases outside the gene matches: 7. The CDR3 is made up of 15 amino acids. Germline V gives CDR1 GTSNPN, CDR2 SVGIG (reference sequence). The data are from a study of blood T cell repertoires in COVID-19. Study overall: The United States, Italy and Spain provided the acute and convalescent COVID-19 samples. T cells, B-cell-depleted T cells, or PBMCs provided the cDNA or gDNA that served as material.

Source study methods: Amplification of reference gene primers was used by the study to estimate nucleated cell counts. Here immunoSEQ multiplex PCR was the method, and the copy in TCRdb shows in-frame clones only, minus some. D and trimming come from the DNA, and the V and J calls and clone size come from that table. The sample consists of about 220,000 clones, 82% of them appearing once. Sequenced: peripheral blood. The receptor's source is a woman aged 70 to 79 with COVID-19, enrolled during active disease. J is TRBJ2-6 and V is TRBV30, with TRBD1 matching over 7 bases. The CDR3 nucleotides are TGTGCCAGCGGACAGGCTAGCTCTGGGGCCAACGTCCTGACTTTC. Protein product: CASGQASSGANVLTF. The entire variable domain, with the rest obtained from reference TRBV30 and TRBJ2-6, is as follows: SQTIHQWPATLVQPVGSPLSLECTVEGTSNPNLYWYRQAAGRGLQLLFYSVGIGQISSEVPQNLSASRPQDRQFILSSKKLLLSDSGFYLCASGQASSGANVLTFGAGSRLTVL.